This entry describes one T cell receptor delta chain. No antigen is known for it. The CDR3 has 21 amino acids. The V end lost 0 bases, the J end lost 3 bases, and 29 bases lay between the germline ends. CDR1 and CDR2 (germline): TSWWSYY, QGS. These data belong to a study of Vδ1+ human thymocytes. The study, taken as a whole, reports: Thymic TRG and TRD repertoires appeared highly polyclonal, with Gaussian CDR3 length distributions. Thymic delta-chain repertoires held roughly 20% Vdelta2 sequences and few Vdelta3, despite high sort purity.

Extracted RNA was reverse transcribed into cDNA. Pooled V-gene forward primers with one constant-region reverse primer generated the CDR3 amplicons by multiplex PCR. TCRdb reprocessed the multiplex PCR reads using CATT. The sample shows around 56,000 delta-chain clones, over 12% of them seen only once. The sequenced material came from Vdelta1+ gamma-delta thymocytes from the thymus. Subset of the sample: FACS-sorted CD3+ TCRalphabeta- TCRVdelta1+ TCRVdelta2- thymocytes. This TCR derives from a girl under three years old who had congenital heart surgery. The rearrangement uses TRDV1 and TRDJ1; no firm D call. DNA for the CDR3: TGTGCTCTTGGGGAACTTCCTGATCGTACCGTCTCGATAGGCGGGTCCGATAAACTCATCTTT. Its translation is CALGELPDRTVSIGGSDKLIF.